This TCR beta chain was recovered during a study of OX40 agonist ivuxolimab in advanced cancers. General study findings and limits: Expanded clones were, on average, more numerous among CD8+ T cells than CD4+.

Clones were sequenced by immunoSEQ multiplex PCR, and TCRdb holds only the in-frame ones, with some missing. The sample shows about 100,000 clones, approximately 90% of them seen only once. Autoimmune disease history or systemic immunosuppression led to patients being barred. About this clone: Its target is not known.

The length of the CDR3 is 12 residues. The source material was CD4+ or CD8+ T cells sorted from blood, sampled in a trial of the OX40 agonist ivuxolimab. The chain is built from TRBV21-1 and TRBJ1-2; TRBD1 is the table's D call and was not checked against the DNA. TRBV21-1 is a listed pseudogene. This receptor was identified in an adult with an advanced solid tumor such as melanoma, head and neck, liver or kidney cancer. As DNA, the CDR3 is TGTGCCAGCAGCAATAGGGGATCTGGCTACACCTTC. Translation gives CASSNRGSGYTF.